These T cell receptor beta chains were read from a single sample in a study of beta chain features in type 1 diabetes. The assay was immunoSEQ multiplex PCR, and TCRdb's table has in-frame clones only and misses some. Of around 430,000 clones in the sample, about 32% were seen once. The sequenced sample was naive CD4+ T cells from blood. All receptors derive from a man younger than 35 in good health. The conserved cysteine and the conserved F or W are not part of the CDR3 here. The order of the fields is V gene, J gene, CDR3 protein.

>TRBV2|TRBJ2-7
ASSERTYEQY
>TRBV18|TRBJ2-7
ASSPPPGSPTFEQY
>TRBV4-1|TRBJ1-4
ASSQFQPSNEKLF
>TRBV10-3|TRBJ1-2
AISESVDTTRAYT
>TRBV5-1|TRBJ2-1
ASSDGGISYNEQF
>TRBV4-2|TRBJ1-5
ASSQDPRDGQPQH
>TRBV30|TRBJ2-1
AWSGLAGVYNEQF
>TRBV4-2|TRBJ2-1
ASSQDVLAGAYNEQF
>TRBV19|TRBJ2-1
ASSMGQGAYNEQF
>TRBV29-1|TRBJ1-3
SAEEDTGNTIY
>TRBV2|TRBJ2-2
ASRPDGNTGELF
>TRBV18|TRBJ2-5
ASSPRGETQY
>TRBV29-1|TRBJ2-7
SAHVQGGYEQY
>TRBV5-1|TRBJ1-1
ASSGWPLDTEAF
>TRBV7-9|TRBJ2-6
ASSFSGGAGANVLT
>TRBV2|TRBJ2-4
ASTLDRGSSC